A single sample gave rise to the 4 T cell receptor beta chains below, sequenced in a study of blood T cell repertoires in COVID-19. TCRdb's table, derived via immunoSEQ multiplex PCR, lists solely in-frame clones and lacks some. The repertoire holds 150,000 to 200,000 clones, with about 80% as singletons. The sequenced sample consisted of PBMCs or T cells enriched from blood (not recorded which). Receptors originate from a man aged 45-65 years who had recovered from COVID-19.

The V call is TRBV9, the J call TRBJ1-2; no firm D call. Germline assignment: CDR1 SGDLS and CDR2 YYNGEE. The CDR3 extends over 11 amino acids. Trimming took 4 bases from V and 6 from J, leaving 7 bases between them. The CDR3 reads CASSLYHGYTF. CDR3 sequence (DNA): TGTGCCAGCAGCCTCTATCATGGCTACACCTTC.

The chain combines TRBV2 with TRBJ1-4; maybe TRBD1 (5 bases). The CDR3 has 18 residues. From germline, CDR1 is SNHLY and CDR2 FYNNEI. Trimming took off 0 bases at V and 0 bases at J, with 14 bases between the two ends. DNA for the CDR3: TGTGCCAGCAGTGAAGCGCTTCGGTACAGGACAACTAATGAAAAACTGTTTTTT. Translating it yields CASSEALRYRTTNEKLFF.

DNA of the CDR3: TGTGCCAGCAGCCGGGGGACAGACTCAACTAATGAAAAACTGTTTTTT. It codes for CASSRGTDSTNEKLFF. The chain combines TRBV3-1 (or the pseudogene TRBV3-2) with TRBJ1-4; 7 bases are shared with TRBD1. V gave up 4 bases and J gave up 0 bases; unmatched junction bases: 5. This CDR3 comprises 16 residues. Germline V gene sequence: CDR1 LGHDT, CDR2 YNNKEL (reference sequence).

This clone is a singleton in its sample. The chain carries TRBV14 and TRBJ2-3, with TRBD2 matching over 7 bases. The germline gives CDR1 SGHDN, CDR2 FVKESK. The CDR3 is 16 amino acids. Trimming took 3 bases from V and 0 from J; bases not matched to a gene: 6. CDR3 sequence reads: CASSHTLAASTDTQYF. The CDR3 DNA reads as TGTGCCAGCAGCCATACTCTAGCGGCAAGCACAGATACGCAGTATTTT.